This TCR beta chain was observed in a study of a mutant IDH1 vaccine in newly diagnosed glioma. Study-level information: Antecedent treatment encompassed radiotherapy, temozolomide, or their combination; the majority received both.

In this sample, this clone turned up a few times. The antigen is not known. Time point indicated: week 11, during vaccination. Topical imiquimod accompanied each vaccine dose, which consisted of 300 ug of mutant IDH1 20-mer peptide. Data came from immunoSEQ multiplex PCR; TCRdb stores just in-frame clones and leaves some out. The data show roughly 120,000 clones, about four fifths seen once. The V gene's germline CDR1 is KGHSH and CDR2 LQKENI. The CDR3 spans 15 residues. V was trimmed by 2 bases and J by 3 bases, leaving 13 bases between them. The specimen comprised PBMCs, sampled from a glioma patient whose treatment included an IDH1 peptide vaccine. The chain recombines TRBV18 with TRBJ1-2; D uncertain. The clonotype was recovered from a man between 35 and 55 years old with glioma. CDR3 amino acids: CASSPKVGFDYGYTF. As DNA, the CDR3 is TGTGCCAGCTCACCAAAAGTGGGATTTGACTATGGCTACACCTTC.